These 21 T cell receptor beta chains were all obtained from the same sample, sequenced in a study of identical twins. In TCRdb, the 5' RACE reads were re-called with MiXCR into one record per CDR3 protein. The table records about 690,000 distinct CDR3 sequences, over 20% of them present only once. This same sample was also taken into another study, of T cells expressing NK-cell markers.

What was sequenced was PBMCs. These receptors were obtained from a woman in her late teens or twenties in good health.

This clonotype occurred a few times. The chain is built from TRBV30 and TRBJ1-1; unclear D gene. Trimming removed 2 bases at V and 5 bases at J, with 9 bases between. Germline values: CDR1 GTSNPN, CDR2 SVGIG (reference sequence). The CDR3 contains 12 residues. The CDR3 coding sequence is TGTGCCTGGAGTCGAGGGAGGACTGAAGCTTTCTTT. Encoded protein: CAWSRGRTEAFF. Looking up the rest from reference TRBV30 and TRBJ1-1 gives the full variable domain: SQTIHQWPATLVQPVGSPLSLECTVEGTSNPNLYWYRQAAGRGLQLLFYSVGIGQISSEVPQNLSASRPQDRQFILSSKKLLLSDSGFYLCAWSRGRTEAFFGQGTRLTVV.

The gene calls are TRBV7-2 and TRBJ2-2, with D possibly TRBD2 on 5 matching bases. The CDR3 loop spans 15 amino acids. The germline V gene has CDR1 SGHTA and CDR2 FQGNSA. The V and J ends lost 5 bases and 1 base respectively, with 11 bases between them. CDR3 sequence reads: CASSPGGLNTGELFF. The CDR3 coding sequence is TGTGCCAGCAGCCCCGGCGGACTGAACACCGGGGAGCTGTTTTTT.

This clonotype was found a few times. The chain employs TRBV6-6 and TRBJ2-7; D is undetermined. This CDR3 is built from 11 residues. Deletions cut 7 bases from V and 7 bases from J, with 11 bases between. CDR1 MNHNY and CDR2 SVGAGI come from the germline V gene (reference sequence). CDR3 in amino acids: CASNDGWEQYF. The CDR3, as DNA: TGTGCCAGCAACGACGGGTGGGAGCAGTACTTC.

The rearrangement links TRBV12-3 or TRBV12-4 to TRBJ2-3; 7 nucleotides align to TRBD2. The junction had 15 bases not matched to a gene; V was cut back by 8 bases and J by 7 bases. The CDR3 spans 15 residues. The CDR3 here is CASSRGRERGNTQYF. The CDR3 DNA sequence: TGTGCCAGCTCTCGAGGGCGGGAGAGGGGAAATACGCAGTATTTT.

DNA of the CDR3: TGTGCCAGCAGCTCCTCAAACAGGGCGTCTTCCACTGAAGCTTTCTTT. Protein sequence: CASSSSNRASSTEAFF. This rearrangement joins TRBV5-5 to TRBJ1-1, with a possible D match to TRBD1 (6 bases). Germline V gene lookup returns CDR1 SGHKS and CDR2 YYEKEE (reference sequence). V gave up 3 bases and J gave up 4 bases, with 19 bases separating them. The CDR3 covers 16 residues.

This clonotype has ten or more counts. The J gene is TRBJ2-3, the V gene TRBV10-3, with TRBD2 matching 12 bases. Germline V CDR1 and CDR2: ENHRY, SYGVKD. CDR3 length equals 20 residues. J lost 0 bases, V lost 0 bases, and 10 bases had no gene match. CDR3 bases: TGTGCCATCAGTGAGTCAAGGGCCCGGACTAGCGGGGCTAGCACAGATACGCAGTATTTT. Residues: CAISESRARTSGASTDTQYF.

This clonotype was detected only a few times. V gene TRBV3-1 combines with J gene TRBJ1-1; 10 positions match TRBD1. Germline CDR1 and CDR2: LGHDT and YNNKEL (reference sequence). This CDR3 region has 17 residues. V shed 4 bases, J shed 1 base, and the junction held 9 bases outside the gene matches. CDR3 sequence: CASSPWGTGDWNTEAFF. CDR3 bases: TGTGCCAGCAGCCCGTGGGGGACAGGGGACTGGAACACTGAAGCTTTCTTT.

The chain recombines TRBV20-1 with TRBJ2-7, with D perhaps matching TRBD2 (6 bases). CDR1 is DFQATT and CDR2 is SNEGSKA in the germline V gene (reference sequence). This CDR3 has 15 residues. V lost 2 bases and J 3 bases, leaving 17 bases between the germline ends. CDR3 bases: TGCAGTGCTAGACCCCTGCGGGATACGCACTACGAGCAGTACTTC. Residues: CSARPLRDTHYEQYF.

CDR3 bases: TGTGCCAGCAGCTTTAGACGGAGGAACATCTACGAGCAGTACTTC. Protein: CASSFRRRNIYEQYF. The chain is built from TRBV5-6 and TRBJ2-7; weak D call: TRBD2 (5 bases). Trimming removed 2 bases from V and 3 bases from J, with 15 bases in between. Germline CDR1 is SGHDT and CDR2 is YYEEEE. This CDR3 is built from 15 residues.

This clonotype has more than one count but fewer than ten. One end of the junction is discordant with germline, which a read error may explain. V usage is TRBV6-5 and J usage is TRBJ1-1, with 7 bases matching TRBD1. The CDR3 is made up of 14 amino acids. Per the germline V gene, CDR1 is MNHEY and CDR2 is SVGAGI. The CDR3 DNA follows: TGTGCCAGCAGTGACTCGACAGGGTTCACTGAAGCTTTCTTT. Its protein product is CASSDSTGFTEAFF.

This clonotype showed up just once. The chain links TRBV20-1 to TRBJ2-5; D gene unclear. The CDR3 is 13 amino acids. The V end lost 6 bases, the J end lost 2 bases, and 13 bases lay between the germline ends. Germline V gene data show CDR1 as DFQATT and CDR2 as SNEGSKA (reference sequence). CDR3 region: CSAPRAQQETQYF. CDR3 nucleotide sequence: TGCAGTGCGCCCCGTGCGCAGCAAGAGACCCAGTACTTC.

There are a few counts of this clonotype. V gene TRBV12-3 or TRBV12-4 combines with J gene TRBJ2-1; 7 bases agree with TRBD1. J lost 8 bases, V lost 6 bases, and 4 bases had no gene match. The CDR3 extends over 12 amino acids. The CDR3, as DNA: TGTGCCAGCAGCTCCACAGGGGATGAGCAGTTCTTC. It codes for CASSSTGDEQFF.

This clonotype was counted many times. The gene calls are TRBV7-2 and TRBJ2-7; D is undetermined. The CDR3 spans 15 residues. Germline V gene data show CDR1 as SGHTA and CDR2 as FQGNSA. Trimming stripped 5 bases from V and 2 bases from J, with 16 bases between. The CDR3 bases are TGTGCCAGCAGCCAACTGCTGGCAGCTACCTACGAGCAGTACTTC. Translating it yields CASSQLLAATYEQYF.

This CDR3 reads CASSLPGLAGRTGELFF. In DNA, the CDR3 is TGTGCCAGCAGCTTGCCTGGGCTAGCGGGAAGGACCGGGGAGCTGTTTTTT. V gene TRBV5-8 combines with J gene TRBJ2-2; 9 bases are shared with TRBD2. J was trimmed by 5 bases and V by 1 base; bases with no gene match: 9. This CDR3 contains 17 residues. Per germline, CDR1 SGHTS and CDR2 YDEGEE.

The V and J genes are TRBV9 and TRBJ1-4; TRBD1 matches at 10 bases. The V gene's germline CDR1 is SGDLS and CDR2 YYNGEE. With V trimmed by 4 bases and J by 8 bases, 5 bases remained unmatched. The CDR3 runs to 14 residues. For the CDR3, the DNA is TGTGCCAGCAGCCGGACAGGGGGGCAAGAAAAACTGTTTTTT. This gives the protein CASSRTGGQEKLFF.

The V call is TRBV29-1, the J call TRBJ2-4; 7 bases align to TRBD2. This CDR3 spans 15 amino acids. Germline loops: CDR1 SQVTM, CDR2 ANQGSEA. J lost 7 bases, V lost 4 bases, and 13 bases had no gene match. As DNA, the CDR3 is TGCAGCGTTGGTCGCGGGAGCGGGACTGCGAACATTCAGTACTTC. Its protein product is CSVGRGSGTANIQYF.

The CDR3 nucleotides are TGTGCCAGCAGTTACAGAATACTAGCGGGAGGAGAGACCCAGTACTTC. It yields the protein CASSYRILAGGETQYF. The chain uses TRBV6-2 or TRBV6-3 and TRBJ2-5; 12 bases line up with TRBD2. CDR3 length: 16 residues. V was pared by 2 bases and J by 4 bases, with 5 bases of the junction left unmatched. From germline, CDR1 is MNHEY and CDR2 SVGEGT.

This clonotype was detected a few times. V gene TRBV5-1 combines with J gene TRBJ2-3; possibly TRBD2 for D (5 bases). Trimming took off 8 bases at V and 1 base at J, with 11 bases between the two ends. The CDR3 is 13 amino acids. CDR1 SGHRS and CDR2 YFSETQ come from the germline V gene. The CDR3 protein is CASLDSGTDTQYF. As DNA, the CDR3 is TGCGCCAGTCTGGACTCAGGCACAGATACGCAGTATTTT.

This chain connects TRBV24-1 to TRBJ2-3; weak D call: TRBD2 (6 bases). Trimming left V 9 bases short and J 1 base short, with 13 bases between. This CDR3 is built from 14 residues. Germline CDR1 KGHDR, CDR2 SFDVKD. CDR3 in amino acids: CATQSSAGTDTQYF. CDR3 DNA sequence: TGTGCCACCCAATCTAGCGCCGGCACAGATACGCAGTATTTT.

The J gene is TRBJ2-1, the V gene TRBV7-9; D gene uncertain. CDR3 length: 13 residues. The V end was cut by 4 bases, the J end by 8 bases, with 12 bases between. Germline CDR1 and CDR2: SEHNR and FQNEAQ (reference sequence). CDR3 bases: TGTGCCAGCAGCTCCCGGGCGGATGATGAGCAGTTCTTC. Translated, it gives CASSSRADDEQFF.

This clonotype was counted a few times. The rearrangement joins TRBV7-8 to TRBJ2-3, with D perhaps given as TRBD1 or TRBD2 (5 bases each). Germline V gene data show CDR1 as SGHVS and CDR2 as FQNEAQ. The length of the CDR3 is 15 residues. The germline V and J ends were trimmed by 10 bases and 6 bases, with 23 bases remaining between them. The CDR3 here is CAIGKGIWKADTQYF. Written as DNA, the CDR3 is TGTGCCATCGGGAAGGGGATCTGGAAGGCGGATACGCAGTATTTT.